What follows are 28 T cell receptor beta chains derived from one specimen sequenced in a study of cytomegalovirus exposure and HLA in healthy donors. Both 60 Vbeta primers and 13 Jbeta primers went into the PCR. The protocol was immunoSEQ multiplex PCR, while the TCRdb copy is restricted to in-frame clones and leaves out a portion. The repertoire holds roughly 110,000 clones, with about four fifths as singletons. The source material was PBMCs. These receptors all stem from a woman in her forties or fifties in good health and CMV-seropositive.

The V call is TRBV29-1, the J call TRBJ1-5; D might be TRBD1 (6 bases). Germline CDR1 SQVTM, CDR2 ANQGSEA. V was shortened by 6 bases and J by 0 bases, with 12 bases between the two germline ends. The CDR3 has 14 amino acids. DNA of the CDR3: TGCAGCGTGGAGACAGGCTATAGCAATCAGCCCCAGCATTTT. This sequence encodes CSVETGYSNQPQHF. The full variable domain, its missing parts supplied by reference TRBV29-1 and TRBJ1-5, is SAVISQKPSRDICQRGTSLTIQCQVDSQVTMMFWYRQQPGQSLTLIATANQGSEATYESGFVIDKFPISRPNLTFSTLTVSNMSPEDSSIYLCSVETGYSNQPQHFGDGTRLSIL.

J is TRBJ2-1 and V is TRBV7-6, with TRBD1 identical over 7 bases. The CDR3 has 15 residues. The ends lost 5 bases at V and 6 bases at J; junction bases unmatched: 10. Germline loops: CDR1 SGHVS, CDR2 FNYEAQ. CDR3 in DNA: TGTGCCAGCAGCGGACAGAGGGACAGACTCAATGAGCAGTTCTTC. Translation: CASSGQRDRLNEQFF.

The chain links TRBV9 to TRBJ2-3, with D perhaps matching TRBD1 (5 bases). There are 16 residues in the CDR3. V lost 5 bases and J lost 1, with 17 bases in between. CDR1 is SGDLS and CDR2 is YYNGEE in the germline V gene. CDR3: CASSDPGLGGTDTQYF. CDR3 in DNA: TGTGCCAGCAGTGACCCCGGTTTAGGGGGCACAGATACGCAGTATTTT.

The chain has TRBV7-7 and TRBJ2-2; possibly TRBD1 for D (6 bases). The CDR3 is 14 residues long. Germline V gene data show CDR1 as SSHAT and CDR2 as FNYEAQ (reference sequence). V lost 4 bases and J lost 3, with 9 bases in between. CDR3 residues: CASSSRTDTGELFF. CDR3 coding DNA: TGTGCCAGCAGCTCTCGGACAGACACCGGGGAGCTGTTTTTT.

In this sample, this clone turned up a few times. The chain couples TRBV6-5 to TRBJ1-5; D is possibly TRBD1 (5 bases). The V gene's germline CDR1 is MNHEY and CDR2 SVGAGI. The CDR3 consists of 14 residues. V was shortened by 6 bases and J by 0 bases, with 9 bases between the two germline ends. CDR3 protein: CASRADSSNQPQHF. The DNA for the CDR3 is TGTGCCAGCAGAGCCGACAGTAGCAATCAGCCCCAGCATTTT.

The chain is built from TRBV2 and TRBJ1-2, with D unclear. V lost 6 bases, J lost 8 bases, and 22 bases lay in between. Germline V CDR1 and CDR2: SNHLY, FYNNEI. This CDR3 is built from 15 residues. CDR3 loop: CASSDQQFSSGGYTF. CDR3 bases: TGTGCCAGCAGCGACCAGCAGTTCAGCTCGGGAGGCTACACCTTC.

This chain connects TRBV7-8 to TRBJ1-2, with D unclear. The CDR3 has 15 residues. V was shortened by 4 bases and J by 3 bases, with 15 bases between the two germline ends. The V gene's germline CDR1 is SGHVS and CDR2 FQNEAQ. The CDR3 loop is CASSYGLGGHYGYTF. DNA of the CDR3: TGTGCCAGCAGCTATGGGCTTGGCGGGCACTATGGCTACACCTTC.

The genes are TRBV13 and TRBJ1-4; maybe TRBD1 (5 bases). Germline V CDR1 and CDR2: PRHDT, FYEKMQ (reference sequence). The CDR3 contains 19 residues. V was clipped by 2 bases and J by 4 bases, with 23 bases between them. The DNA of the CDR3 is TGTGCCAGCAGCTTAAGTAGGCCCCAGACGGGGGTCTATAATGAAAAACTGTTTTTT. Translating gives CASSLSRPQTGVYNEKLFF.

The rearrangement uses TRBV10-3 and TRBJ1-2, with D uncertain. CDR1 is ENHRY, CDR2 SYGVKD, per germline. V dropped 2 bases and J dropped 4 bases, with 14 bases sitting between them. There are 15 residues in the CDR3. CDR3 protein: CAISEAMRGSYGYTF. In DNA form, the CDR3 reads TGTGCCATCAGTGAGGCGATGCGGGGTTCCTATGGCTACACCTTC.

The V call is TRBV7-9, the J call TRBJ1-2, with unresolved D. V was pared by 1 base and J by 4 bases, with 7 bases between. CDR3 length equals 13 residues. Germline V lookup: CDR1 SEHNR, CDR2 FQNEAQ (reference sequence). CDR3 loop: CASSLDRPYGYTF. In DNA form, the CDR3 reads TGTGCCAGCAGCTTAGACAGACCCTATGGCTACACCTTC.

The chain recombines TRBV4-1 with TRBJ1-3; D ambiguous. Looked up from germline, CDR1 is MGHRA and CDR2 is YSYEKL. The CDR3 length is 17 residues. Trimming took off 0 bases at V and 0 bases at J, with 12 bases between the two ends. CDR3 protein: CASSQDSTPYSGNTIYF. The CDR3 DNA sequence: TGCGCCAGCAGCCAAGATTCGACACCTTACTCTGGAAACACCATATATTTT.

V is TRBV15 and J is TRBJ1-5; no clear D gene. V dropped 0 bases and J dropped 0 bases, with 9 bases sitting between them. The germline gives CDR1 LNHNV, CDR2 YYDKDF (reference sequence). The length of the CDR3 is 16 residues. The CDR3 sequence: CATSRDSPNSNQPQHF. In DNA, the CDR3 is TGTGCCACCAGCAGAGATTCCCCTAATAGCAATCAGCCCCAGCATTTT.

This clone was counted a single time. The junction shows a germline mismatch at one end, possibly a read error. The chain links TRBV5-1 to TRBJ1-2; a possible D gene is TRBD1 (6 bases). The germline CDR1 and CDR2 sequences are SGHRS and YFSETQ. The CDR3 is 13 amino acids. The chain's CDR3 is CASSLDPGGGYTF. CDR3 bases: TGCGCCAGCAGTTTGGACCCTGGGGGCGGCTACACCTTC.

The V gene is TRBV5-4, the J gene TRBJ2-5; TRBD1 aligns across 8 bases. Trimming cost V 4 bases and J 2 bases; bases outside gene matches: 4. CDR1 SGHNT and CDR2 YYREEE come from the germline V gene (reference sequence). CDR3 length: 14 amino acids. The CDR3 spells CASSPGTGQETQYF. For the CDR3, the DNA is TGTGCCAGCAGCCCTGGGACAGGACAAGAGACCCAGTACTTC.

In nucleotides, the CDR3 is TGTGCCAGCAGCGCCACAGGGGGAGGCTGGAATTCACCCCTCCACTTT. Translated, it gives CASSATGGGWNSPLHF. The chain combines TRBV7-9 with TRBJ1-6; 8 nucleotides agree with TRBD1. This CDR3 has 16 residues. Germline-derived CDR1 and CDR2 are SEHNR and FQNEAQ (reference sequence). The ends lost 5 bases at V and 7 bases at J; junction bases unmatched: 10.

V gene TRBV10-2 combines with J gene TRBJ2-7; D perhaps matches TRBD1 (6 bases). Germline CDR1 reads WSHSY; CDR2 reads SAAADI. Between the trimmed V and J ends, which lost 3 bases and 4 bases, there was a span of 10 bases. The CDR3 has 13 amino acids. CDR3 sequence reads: CASSETGIYEQYF. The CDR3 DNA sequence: TGCGCCAGCAGTGAAACAGGGATTTACGAGCAGTACTTC.

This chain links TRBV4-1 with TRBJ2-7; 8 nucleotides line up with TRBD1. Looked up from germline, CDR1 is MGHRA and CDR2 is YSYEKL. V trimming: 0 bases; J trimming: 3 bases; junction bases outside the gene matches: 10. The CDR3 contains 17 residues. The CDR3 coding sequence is TGCGCCAGCAGCCAAGATTTAGGACAGGGCGACATCTACGAGCAGTACTTC. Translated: CASSQDLGQGDIYEQYF.

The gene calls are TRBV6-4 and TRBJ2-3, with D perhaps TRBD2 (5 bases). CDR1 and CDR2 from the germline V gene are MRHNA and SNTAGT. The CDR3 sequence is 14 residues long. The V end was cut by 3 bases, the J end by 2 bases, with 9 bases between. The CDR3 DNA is TGTGCCAGCAGTGAGGACGGGGACACAGATACGCAGTATTTT. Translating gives CASSEDGDTDTQYF.

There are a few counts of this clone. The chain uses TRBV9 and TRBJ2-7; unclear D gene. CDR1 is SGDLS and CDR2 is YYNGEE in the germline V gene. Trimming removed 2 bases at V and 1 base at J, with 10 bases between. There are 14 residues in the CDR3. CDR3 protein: CASSVFTESYEQYF. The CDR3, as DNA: TGTGCCAGCAGCGTCTTTACTGAGTCCTACGAGCAGTACTTC.

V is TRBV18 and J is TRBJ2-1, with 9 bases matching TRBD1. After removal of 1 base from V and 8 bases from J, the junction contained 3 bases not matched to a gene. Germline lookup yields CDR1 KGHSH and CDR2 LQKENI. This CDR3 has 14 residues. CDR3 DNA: TGTGCCAGCTCACCACTGGGACAGGGTGATGAGCAGTTCTTC. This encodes CASSPLGQGDEQFF.

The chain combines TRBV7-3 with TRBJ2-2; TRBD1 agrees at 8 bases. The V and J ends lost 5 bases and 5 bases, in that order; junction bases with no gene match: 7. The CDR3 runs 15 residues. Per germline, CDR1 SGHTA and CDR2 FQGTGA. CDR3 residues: CASSHRTGLTGELFF. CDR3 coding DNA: TGTGCCAGCAGCCATCGGACAGGGCTTACCGGGGAGCTGTTTTTT.

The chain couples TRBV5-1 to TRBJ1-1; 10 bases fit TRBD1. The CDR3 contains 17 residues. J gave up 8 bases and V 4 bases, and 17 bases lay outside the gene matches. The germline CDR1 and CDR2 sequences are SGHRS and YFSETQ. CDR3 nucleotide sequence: TGCGCCAGCAGCCTCTCACGAACCGGGACAGGGGATTCCGAAGCTTTCTTT. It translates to CASSLSRTGTGDSEAFF.

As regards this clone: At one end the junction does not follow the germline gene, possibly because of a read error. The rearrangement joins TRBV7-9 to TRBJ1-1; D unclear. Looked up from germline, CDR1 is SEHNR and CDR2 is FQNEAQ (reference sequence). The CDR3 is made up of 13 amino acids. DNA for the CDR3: TGTTCCAGCAGCCTCACTCAGGACACTGAAGCTTTCTTT. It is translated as CSSSLTQDTEAFF.

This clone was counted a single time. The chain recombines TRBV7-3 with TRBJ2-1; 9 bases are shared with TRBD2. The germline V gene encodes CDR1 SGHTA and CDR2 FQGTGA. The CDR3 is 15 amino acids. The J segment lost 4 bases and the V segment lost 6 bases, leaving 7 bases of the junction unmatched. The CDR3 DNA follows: TGTGCCAGCAGTCGTACCCTAGCGGGGTACAATGAGCAGTTCTTC. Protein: CASSRTLAGYNEQFF.

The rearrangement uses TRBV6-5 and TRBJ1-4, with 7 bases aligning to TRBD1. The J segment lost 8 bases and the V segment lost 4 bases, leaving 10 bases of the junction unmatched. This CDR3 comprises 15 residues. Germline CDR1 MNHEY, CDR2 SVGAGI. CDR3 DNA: TGTGCCAGCAGTTCAGGCGCAGGGGGACAAGAAAAACTGTTTTTT. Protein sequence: CASSSGAGGQEKLFF.

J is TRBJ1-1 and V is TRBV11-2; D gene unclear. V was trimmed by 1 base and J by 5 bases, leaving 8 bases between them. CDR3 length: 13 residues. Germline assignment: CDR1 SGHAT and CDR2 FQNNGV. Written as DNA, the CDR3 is TGTGCCAGCAGCTTAGGGGCCTGGACTGAAGCTTTCTTT. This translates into CASSLGAWTEAFF.

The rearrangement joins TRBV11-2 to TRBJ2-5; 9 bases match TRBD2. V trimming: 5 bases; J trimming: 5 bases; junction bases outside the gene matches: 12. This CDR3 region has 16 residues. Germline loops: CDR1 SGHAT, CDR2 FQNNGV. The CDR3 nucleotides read TGTGCCAGCAGCCCTACTATAAGCGGGGGGTTGGAGACCCAGTACTTC. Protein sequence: CASSPTISGGLETQYF.

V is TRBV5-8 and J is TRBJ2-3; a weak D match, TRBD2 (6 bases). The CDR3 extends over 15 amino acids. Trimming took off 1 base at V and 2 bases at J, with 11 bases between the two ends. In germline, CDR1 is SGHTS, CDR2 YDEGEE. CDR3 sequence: CASSLFGGSTDTQYF. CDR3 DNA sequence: TGTGCCAGCAGCTTGTTCGGGGGATCCACAGATACGCAGTATTTT.